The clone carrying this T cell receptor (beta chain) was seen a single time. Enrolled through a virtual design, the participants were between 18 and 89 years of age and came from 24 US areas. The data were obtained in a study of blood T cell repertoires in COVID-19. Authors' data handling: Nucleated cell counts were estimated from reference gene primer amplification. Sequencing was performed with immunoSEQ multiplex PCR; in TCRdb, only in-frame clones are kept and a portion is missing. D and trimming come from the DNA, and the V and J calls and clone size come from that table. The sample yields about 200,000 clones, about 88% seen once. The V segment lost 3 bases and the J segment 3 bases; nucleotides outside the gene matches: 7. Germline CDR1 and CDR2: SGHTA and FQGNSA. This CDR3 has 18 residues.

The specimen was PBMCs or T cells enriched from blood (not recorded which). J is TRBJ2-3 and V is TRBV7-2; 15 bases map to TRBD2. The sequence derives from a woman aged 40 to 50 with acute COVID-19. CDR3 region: CASSFRPGTSGRTDTQYF. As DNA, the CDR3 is TGTGCCAGCAGCTTTCGACCGGGGACTAGCGGGAGGACAGATACGCAGTATTTT.